The 19 T cell receptor beta chains listed next were all sequenced from one sample in a study of T cell responses to AZD1222 COVID-19 vaccine. Sequencing used immunoSEQ multiplex PCR; TCRdb keeps in-frame clones, though not all of them. The sample contains under 150,000 clones, 65% to 90% of which appear only once. The input for sequencing was peripheral blood, taken 28 days after the second dose of the MenACWY control vaccine. The receptor source for this set is an adult who received the MenACWY meningococcal vaccine as a control.

This rearrangement joins TRBV5-1 to TRBJ1-3; unclear D gene. The germline CDR1 and CDR2 sequences are SGHRS and YFSETQ. V shed 5 bases and J shed 0 bases, with 12 bases lying between them. The length of the CDR3 is 15 residues. DNA of the CDR3: TGCGCCAGCAGGATCACCGGGAGCTCTGGAAACACCATATATTTT. Encoded protein: CASRITGSSGNTIYF.

This chain joins TRBV7-2 and TRBJ1-1; TRBD1 matches at 10 bases. The CDR3 totals 15 residues. J was trimmed by 5 bases and V by 5 bases; bases with no gene match: 8. CDR1 SGHTA and CDR2 FQGNSA come from the germline V gene. CDR3 residues: CASSPQTGGGTEAFF. The CDR3, as DNA: TGTGCCAGCAGCCCCCAGACAGGGGGCGGGACTGAAGCTTTCTTT.

This chain connects TRBV11-3 to TRBJ1-1; D possibly corresponds to TRBD1 (5 bases). Trimming shortened V by 1 base and J by 0 bases, and 6 bases separated the two germline ends. The CDR3 is 14 amino acids. The V gene's germline CDR1 is SGHNT and CDR2 YENEEA. DNA for the CDR3: TGTGCCAGCAGCTTAGGCAGGGTGAACACTGAAGCTTTCTTT. Its protein product is CASSLGRVNTEAFF.

This rearrangement joins TRBV28 to TRBJ2-6, with a weak D call TRBD1 (6 bases). CDR3 length equals 15 residues. Trimming took off 7 bases at V and 0 bases at J, with 10 bases between the two ends. Germline lookup yields CDR1 MDHEN and CDR2 SYDVKM. CDR3 loop: CASTLQGSGANVLTF. The DNA for the CDR3 is TGTGCCAGCACTCTACAGGGCTCTGGGGCCAACGTCCTGACTTTC.

The chain carries TRBV10-3 and TRBJ2-1; 7 bases fit TRBD1. The trim removed 3 bases at V and 5 bases at J, leaving 4 bases unmatched. The CDR3 spans 14 residues. The germline V gene has CDR1 ENHRY and CDR2 SYGVKD. CDR3 loop: CAISDSGQDNEQFF. The CDR3 coding sequence is TGTGCCATCAGTGATTCTGGACAGGACAATGAGCAGTTCTTC.

The V gene is TRBV4-1, the J gene TRBJ1-2; TRBD1 matches at 7 bases. Germline V gives CDR1 MGHRA, CDR2 YSYEKL. The CDR3 has 16 amino acids. The ends lost 1 base at V and 5 bases at J; junction bases unmatched: 10. CDR3 bases: TGCGCCAGCAGCCAAGTTTGGCAGGGGGAGGGATATGGCTACACCTTC. This translates into CASSQVWQGEGYGYTF.

This clone was detected only once. The rearrangement links TRBV3-1 (or the pseudogene TRBV3-2) to TRBJ1-6; TRBD1 might be the D (6 bases). Per the germline V gene, CDR1 is LGHDT and CDR2 is YNNKEL (reference sequence). V was shortened by 0 bases and J by 9 bases, with 21 bases between the two germline ends. CDR3 size: 18 residues. Here the CDR3 reads CASSQDVGGAFSLSPLHF. The DNA of the CDR3 is TGTGCCAGCAGCCAAGATGTGGGGGGCGCCTTCTCTCTTTCACCCCTCCACTTT.

V usage is TRBV5-1 and J usage is TRBJ1-1; tentatively, D is TRBD1 (6 bases). In germline, CDR1 is SGHRS, CDR2 YFSETQ. This CDR3 has 15 amino acids. V was pared by 0 bases and J by 0 bases, with 9 bases between. CDR3 sequence: CASSLEGQLNTEAFF. The CDR3 coding sequence is TGCGCCAGCAGCTTGGAAGGACAGTTGAACACTGAAGCTTTCTTT.

CDR3 region: CASSYLHPAVGTEAFF. For the CDR3, the DNA is TGTGCCAGCAGTTACTTACACCCTGCGGTTGGGACTGAAGCTTTCTTT. The chain combines TRBV6-5 with TRBJ1-1; the D is unclear. V gave up 1 base and J gave up 5 bases, with 17 bases separating them. The CDR3 sequence is 16 residues long. Germline V gives CDR1 MNHEY, CDR2 SVGAGI.

The V gene is TRBV5-4, the J gene TRBJ2-7; the D is unclear. The germline V gene encodes CDR1 SGHNT and CDR2 YYREEE (reference sequence). V lost 4 bases to trimming and J lost 0 bases, with 8 bases between them. The CDR3 extends over 13 amino acids. Written as DNA, the CDR3 is TGTGCCAGCAGCCCCCGGAACTCCTACGAGCAGTACTTC. It yields the protein CASSPRNSYEQYF.

This chain uses TRBV7-9 with TRBJ2-7; possibly TRBD1 for D (5 bases). Per germline, CDR1 SEHNR and CDR2 FQNEAQ (reference sequence). V lost 8 bases, J lost 6 bases, and 11 bases lay in between. The CDR3 extends over 11 amino acids. CDR3 residues: CASEGAVEQYF. As DNA, the CDR3 is TGTGCCAGCGAAGGGGCAGTCGAGCAGTACTTC.

The V gene is TRBV3-1 (or the pseudogene TRBV3-2), the J gene TRBJ1-6; a weak D match, TRBD1 (5 bases). CDR3 size: 16 residues. Trimming shortened V by 0 bases and J by 7 bases, and 13 bases separated the two germline ends. Germline V gives CDR1 LGHDT, CDR2 YNNKEL (reference sequence). CDR3 in DNA: TGTGCCAGCAGCCAAGACCGGGACCTCATCAATTCACCCCTCCACTTT. This encodes CASSQDRDLINSPLHF.

This chain joins TRBV19 and TRBJ2-1; weak D call: TRBD1 (5 bases). Trimming took off 5 bases at V and 4 bases at J, with 15 bases between the two ends. This CDR3 has 15 amino acids. Looked up from germline, CDR1 is LNHDA and CDR2 is SQIVND (reference sequence). The CDR3 sequence is CASSALEGVYNEQFF. The CDR3 region has the DNA TGTGCCAGTAGTGCCCTTGAAGGGGTTTACAATGAGCAGTTCTTC.

This clone came up a few times. The gene calls are TRBV28 and TRBJ1-2; 10 bases fit TRBD1. The CDR3 has 14 amino acids. Looked up from germline, CDR1 is MDHEN and CDR2 is SYDVKM. The V gene end was trimmed by 5 bases and the J gene end by 4 bases; junction bases not matched to a gene: 4. In DNA, the CDR3 is TGTGCCAGCAGTCGGACAGGGGGTGGCTATGGCTACACCTTC. It is translated as CASSRTGGGYGYTF.

The sample holds one count of this clone. The CDR3 sequence is CASSLSQDRDGYTF. The CDR3 DNA sequence: TGTGCCAGCAGTTTATCGCAGGACAGGGATGGCTACACCTTC. V and J are TRBV27 and TRBJ1-2; the match to TRBD1 covers 8 bases. The CDR3 consists of 14 residues. The germline CDR1 and CDR2 sequences are MNHEY and SMNVEV (reference sequence). V lost 0 bases to trimming and J lost 6 bases; unmatched junction nucleotides: 3.

The rearrangement uses TRBV5-8 and TRBJ1-2; D might be TRBD1 (6 bases). The CDR3 is 12 residues long. CDR1 and CDR2 (germline): SGHTS, YDEGEE. V was clipped by 4 bases and J by 5 bases, with 9 bases between them. CDR3 in DNA: TGTGCCAGCAGCCCGGACAGATATGGCTACACCTTC. It encodes CASSPDRYGYTF.

The chain uses TRBV6-2 or TRBV6-3 and TRBJ1-1; 9 bases are a match to TRBD1. This CDR3 contains 13 residues. Germline assignment: CDR1 MNHEY and CDR2 SVGEGT. With 4 bases clipped from V and 4 bases from J, the junction kept 1 base outside the gene matches. The CDR3 DNA sequence: TGTGCCAGCAGTTCGGACAGGGGCACTGAAGCTTTCTTT. This gives the protein CASSSDRGTEAFF.

The rearrangement uses TRBV5-4 and TRBJ2-2; 9 positions match TRBD2. Trimming at V came to 4 bases and at J to 2 bases, leaving 6 bases not matched to a gene. Germline CDR1 reads SGHNT; CDR2 reads YYREEE (reference sequence). CDR3 length: 16 amino acids. Here the CDR3 reads CASSRSSGKNTGELFF. CDR3 nucleotide sequence: TGTGCCAGCAGCCGTTCTAGCGGGAAAAACACCGGGGAGCTGTTTTTT.

The J gene is TRBJ1-2, the V gene TRBV27; D might be TRBD1 (5 bases). CDR1 is MNHEY and CDR2 is SMNVEV in the germline V gene (reference sequence). V lost 5 bases and J lost 6, with 16 bases in between. The CDR3 covers 14 residues. CDR3 sequence reads: CASSPNSGRNGYTF. CDR3 nucleotides: TGTGCCAGCAGTCCGAACTCGGGACGGAATGGCTACACCTTC.